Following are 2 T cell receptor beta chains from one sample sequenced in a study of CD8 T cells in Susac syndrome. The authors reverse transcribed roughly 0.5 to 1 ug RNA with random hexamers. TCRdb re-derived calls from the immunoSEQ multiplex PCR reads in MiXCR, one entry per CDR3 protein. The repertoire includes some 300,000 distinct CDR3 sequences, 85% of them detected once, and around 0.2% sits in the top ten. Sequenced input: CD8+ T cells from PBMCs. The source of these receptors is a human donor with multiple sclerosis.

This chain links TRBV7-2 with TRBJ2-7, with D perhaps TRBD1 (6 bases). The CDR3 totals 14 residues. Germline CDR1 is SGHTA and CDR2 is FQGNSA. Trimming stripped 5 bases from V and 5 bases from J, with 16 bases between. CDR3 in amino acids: CASSLKTGRDEQYF. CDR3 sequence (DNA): TGTGCCAGCAGCCTAAAGACAGGTCGCGACGAGCAGTACTTC.

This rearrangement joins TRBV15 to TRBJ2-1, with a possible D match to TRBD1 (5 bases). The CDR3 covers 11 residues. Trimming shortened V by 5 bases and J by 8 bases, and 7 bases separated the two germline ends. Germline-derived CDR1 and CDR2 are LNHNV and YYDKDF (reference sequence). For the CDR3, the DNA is TGTGCCACCAGCGGGGCGGATGAGCAGTTCTTC. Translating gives CATSGADEQFF.